This is a list of T cell receptor beta chains from one sample in a study of blood T cell repertoires in COVID-19. Sequencing was performed with immunoSEQ multiplex PCR; in TCRdb, only in-frame clones are kept and a portion is missing. The table has 300,000 to 400,000 clones, about 92% seen once. The material sequenced was PBMCs or T cells enriched from blood (not recorded which). The receptors come from a man in his sixties who had recovered from COVID-19. Each CDR3 is given with its conserved first and last residue. Fields, in order: CDR3 DNA, CDR3 protein, V gene, J gene, D gene. D genes are given only for firm matches.

CDR3 DNA: TGTGCCAGCAGCAGAACAGGGGACTATGGCTACACCTTC; CDR3 protein: CASSRTGDYGYTF; V gene: TRBV7-9; J gene: TRBJ1-2; D gene: TRBD1
CDR3 DNA: TGTGCCAGCAACCCAGGGTCTCGGAACACTGAAGCTTTCTTT; CDR3 protein: CASNPGSRNTEAFF; V gene: TRBV6-5; J gene: TRBJ1-1; D gene: -
CDR3 DNA: TGCAGCGTTGAAGATCGCCGGGGAGTAGCCTACGAGCAGTACTTC; CDR3 protein: CSVEDRRGVAYEQYF; V gene: TRBV29-1; J gene: TRBJ2-7; D gene: -
CDR3 DNA: TGTGCCAGCTCTCTTACCGGGACAGGGGGCAATCAGCCCCAGCATTTT; CDR3 protein: CASSLTGTGGNQPQHF; V gene: TRBV18; J gene: TRBJ1-5; D gene: TRBD1
CDR3 DNA: TGTGCCAGCAGCTTGTTATCGGTCAACACTGAAGCTTTCTTT; CDR3 protein: CASSLLSVNTEAFF; V gene: TRBV7-9; J gene: TRBJ1-1; D gene: -
CDR3 DNA: TGTGCCAGCAGTTTATATCAGGGGGTAGCAGATACGCAGTATTTT; CDR3 protein: CASSLYQGVADTQYF; V gene: TRBV27; J gene: TRBJ2-3; D gene: TRBD1
CDR3 DNA: TGTGCCAGCAGCTCGACAGGGGTAAATCAGCCCCAGCATTTT; CDR3 protein: CASSSTGVNQPQHF; V gene: TRBV7-3; J gene: TRBJ1-5; D gene: TRBD1
CDR3 DNA: TGTGCCAGCAGCGGCCCTGATGCGGGGTACACAGATACGCAGTATTTT; CDR3 protein: CASSGPDAGYTDTQYF; V gene: TRBV7-6; J gene: TRBJ2-3; D gene: -
CDR3 DNA: TGTGCCAGCAGTTACAGACAACAGGGTCCTGGCTACACCTTC; CDR3 protein: CASSYRQQGPGYTF; V gene: TRBV6-6; J gene: TRBJ1-2; D gene: -
CDR3 DNA: TGTGCCTGGAGTGTACGTTTAGGGGTGGGGGGTACGCAGTATTTT; CDR3 protein: CAWSVRLGVGGTQYF; V gene: TRBV30; J gene: TRBJ2-3; D gene: -
CDR3 DNA: TGTGCCAGCAGCCTCAACGGCCAGGGACTCCAATTGGCCCTCCACTTT; CDR3 protein: CASSLNGQGLQLALHF; V gene: TRBV7-2; J gene: TRBJ1-6; D gene: -
CDR3 DNA: TGTGCCAGCAGCTTAGACGGCACCGGGGAGCTGTTTTTT; CDR3 protein: CASSLDGTGELFF; V gene: TRBV7-2; J gene: TRBJ2-2; D gene: -
CDR3 DNA: TGTGCCAGCAGCCCGGGTGGATATGGCTACACCTTC; CDR3 protein: CASSPGGYGYTF; V gene: TRBV9; J gene: TRBJ1-2; D gene: -
CDR3 DNA: TGTGCCAGCAGCCCCTACGGGACAGGGGTTGAGCAGTTCTTC; CDR3 protein: CASSPYGTGVEQFF; V gene: TRBV7-2; J gene: TRBJ2-1; D gene: TRBD1
CDR3 DNA: TGTGCCAGCAGTGACTGGGCTAGCGGGGACAATGAGCAGTTCTTC; CDR3 protein: CASSDWASGDNEQFF; V gene: TRBV6-4; J gene: TRBJ2-1; D gene: TRBD2
CDR3 DNA: TGTGCCAGCAGCTTAGATTGGGGGGAAAGCAAAAAACTGTTTTTT; CDR3 protein: CASSLDWGESKKLFF; V gene: TRBV11-2; J gene: TRBJ1-4; D gene: -
CDR3 DNA: TGTGCCAGCAGCCAACGCCCACTAGCGGGAGTGACCGGGGAGCTGTTTTTT; CDR3 protein: CASSQRPLAGVTGELFF; V gene: TRBV3-1/TRBV3-2; J gene: TRBJ2-2; D gene: TRBD2
CDR3 DNA: TGTGCCACCAGCAGAGGAGGGACAGGGGGCCGCAATCAGCCCCAGCATTTT; CDR3 protein: CATSRGGTGGRNQPQHF; V gene: TRBV15; J gene: TRBJ1-5; D gene: TRBD1
CDR3 DNA: TGTGCCAGCAGCCCATCTACAGGGTTCCACAATCAGCCCCAGCATTTT; CDR3 protein: CASSPSTGFHNQPQHF; V gene: TRBV11-2; J gene: TRBJ1-5; D gene: -
CDR3 DNA: TGTGCCAGCAGCCTCCAGGGCTGGGGTTATGGCTACACCTTC; CDR3 protein: CASSLQGWGYGYTF; V gene: TRBV7-9; J gene: TRBJ1-2; D gene: -
CDR3 DNA: TGTGCCAGCAGCTTGGCGAGCACTGAAGCTTTCTTT; CDR3 protein: CASSLASTEAFF; V gene: TRBV5-4; J gene: TRBJ1-1; D gene: -
CDR3 DNA: TGCGCCAGCAGCTTGCGTAAAGGGGCAGAAGCTTTCTTT; CDR3 protein: CASSLRKGAEAFF; V gene: TRBV5-1; J gene: TRBJ1-1; D gene: -
CDR3 DNA: TGTGCCAGCAGCCAAGCTAACTCCTACAATGAGCAGTTCTTC; CDR3 protein: CASSQANSYNEQFF; V gene: TRBV14; J gene: TRBJ2-1; D gene: -
CDR3 DNA: TGTGCCAGCAGTTCGGGACAGGGGGGCCTAACCATTCAGTACTTC; CDR3 protein: CASSSGQGGLTIQYF; V gene: TRBV6-2/TRBV6-3; J gene: TRBJ2-4; D gene: TRBD1
CDR3 DNA: TGCGCCAGCAGCCCCGGCACAGGGGGCTCAAGTGGCTACACCTTC; CDR3 protein: CASSPGTGGSSGYTF; V gene: TRBV5-1; J gene: TRBJ1-2; D gene: TRBD1
CDR3 DNA: TGTGCCAGCAGCCCCGGGGGGGACAGCAATCAGCCCCAGCATTTT; CDR3 protein: CASSPGGDSNQPQHF; V gene: TRBV5-6; J gene: TRBJ1-5; D gene: -
CDR3 DNA: TGTGCCAGCTCACCCGACAGGTATAGCAATCAGCCCCAGCATTTT; CDR3 protein: CASSPDRYSNQPQHF; V gene: TRBV18; J gene: TRBJ1-5; D gene: -
CDR3 DNA: TGTGCCAGCAGCTTCCGGGACAGGGAACAGACTGAAGCTTTCTTT; CDR3 protein: CASSFRDREQTEAFF; V gene: TRBV14; J gene: TRBJ1-1; D gene: TRBD1
CDR3 DNA: TGTGCCAGCTCACCGTGGCCCGGGGAGCTGTTTTTT; CDR3 protein: CASSPWPGELFF; V gene: TRBV18; J gene: TRBJ2-2; D gene: -